Listed below are T cell receptor beta chains from one sample, sequenced in a study of blood T cell repertoires in COVID-19. TCRdb's table, derived via immunoSEQ multiplex PCR, lists solely in-frame clones and lacks some. The sample consists of fewer than 300,000 clones, approximately 85% of them appearing once. The sample comprised peripheral blood. These receptors were obtained from a human donor with COVID-19, enrolled during active disease. The donor label of this sample is uncertain. Both conserved end residues are part of each CDR3. The D gene is left open where the match is weak. The size entry is marked missing in some rows and otherwise reads once, few, many or a size class.

>TRBV7-2|-|-|TRBJ1-6
TGTGCCAGCAGCTTAATAAGCGGAGGCACCATGGAGAATTCACCCCTCCACTTT
CASSLISGGTMENSPLHF
>TRBV7-2|-|-|TRBJ2-1
TGTGCCAGCAGCTTCTCCGCAACGGGGCAGTTCTTC
CASSFSATGQFF
>TRBV2|-|-|TRBJ1-6
TGTGCCAGCAGTGTTCACAGGGCGGATTCACCCCTCCACTTT
CASSVHRADSPLHF
>TRBV27|few|-|TRBJ1-5
TGTGCCAGCAGGGACAGAAATCAGCCCCAGCATTTT
CASRDRNQPQHF
>TRBV28|-|TRBD1|TRBJ1-5
TGTGCCACCAGGACAGGGGCCTTGATGGCCCAGCATTTT
CATRTGALMAQHF
>TRBV6-1|-|TRBD2|TRBJ2-1
TGTGCCAGCAGTGTCTCCTTTAGCGGGCCCTACAATGAGCAGTTCTTC
CASSVSFSGPYNEQFF
>TRBV15|-|-|TRBJ2-7
TGTGCCACCAGCCAGGGCCCAGGCTACGAGCAGTACTTC
CATSQGPGYEQYF
>TRBV30|-|-|TRBJ1-4
TGTGCCTGGGCTCCCAATCCCTCTTATAGAGAAAAACTGTTTTTT
CAWAPNPSYREKLFF
>TRBV7-2|-|TRBD2|TRBJ2-3
TGTGCCAGCCGGCTAGCGGGAGGGAGCGGAGATACGCAGTATTTT
CASRLAGGSGDTQYF
>TRBV6-5|-|TRBD1|TRBJ1-1
TGTGCCAGCAGCCGACAGGGTATGGACACTGAAGCTTTCTTT
CASSRQGMDTEAFF
>TRBV5-4|-|TRBD1|TRBJ1-4
TGTGCCAGCAGCAAACGGACAGGGGATGAAAAACTGTTTTTT
CASSKRTGDEKLFF
>TRBV7-9|-|-|TRBJ1-6
TGTGCCAGCAGCCCCCAGGGGAATAATTCACCCCTCCACTTT
CASSPQGNNSPLHF
>TRBV4-2|-|-|TRBJ1-5
TGTGCCAGCAGCCAATCTGGGGGGGAGAGCCAGCCCCAGCATTTT
CASSQSGGESQPQHF
>TRBV7-6|-|-|TRBJ2-6
TGTGCCAGCAGCTTGGCGACAGGCCGCTCTGGGGCCAACGTCCTGACTTTC
CASSLATGRSGANVLTF
>TRBV2|-|TRBD1|TRBJ1-2
TGTGCCAGCAGGTGGGAAACAGGGGGCTTTAGAGGCTACACCTTC
CASRWETGGFRGYTF
>TRBV15|-|-|TRBJ2-5
TGTGCCACCAGCAGAGCGAGGGTCGAGGGAGAGACCCAGTACTTC
CATSRARVEGETQYF
>TRBV19|few|TRBD1|TRBJ1-3
TGTGCCAGTAGTTCGACAGGGCCCGTCTCTGGAAACACCATATATTTT
CASSSTGPVSGNTIYF
>TRBV28|-|-|TRBJ1-1
TGTGCCAGCAGGGGGAGCTTGAACACTGAAGCTTTCTTT
CASRGSLNTEAFF
>TRBV30|-|-|TRBJ1-4
TGTGCCGGGAGCAGTCGGGGTGAAAAACTGTTTTTT
CAGSSRGEKLFF
>TRBV3-1/TRBV3-2|once|-|TRBJ1-4
TGTGCCAGCAGCCTTACAGAAGAAAAACTGTTTTTT
CASSLTEEKLFF
>TRBV30|-|TRBD1|TRBJ1-1
TGTGCCTGGGACAGGGGACGGAACACTGAAGCTTTCTTT
CAWDRGRNTEAFF
>TRBV27|-|-|TRBJ1-6
TGTGCCAGCAGTCAACCGGCCCGGGGATATAATTCACCCCTCCACTTT
CASSQPARGYNSPLHF
>TRBV9|few|TRBD2|TRBJ2-3
TGTGCCAGCGCGCCGACGGGTAGCGGGATGACAGATACGCAGTATTTT
CASAPTGSGMTDTQYF
>TRBV11-2|few|TRBD1|TRBJ2-7
TGTGCCAGCAGCTTGGGGACAGGCTACGAGCAGTACTTC
CASSLGTGYEQYF
>TRBV7-9|-|TRBD1|TRBJ1-2
TGTGCCAGCAGCTTAGACCGACAGGGAATAGGGGGCTACACCTTC
CASSLDRQGIGGYTF
>TRBV18|few|-|TRBJ1-4
TGTGCCAGCTCACCACGCGATAATGAAAAACTGTTTTTT
CASSPRDNEKLFF
>TRBV2|-|-|TRBJ1-1
TGTGCCAGCAGCGGTTACACTGAAGCTTTCTTT
CASSGYTEAFF
>TRBV30|-|-|TRBJ2-3
TGTGCCTGGAGTGGGGGTAGCGCTAGCACAGATACGCAGTATTTT
CAWSGGSASTDTQYF
>TRBV6-1|few|-|TRBJ1-3
TGTGCCAGCAGTGAAGCCACGGGGTCGGGAAACACCATATATTTT
CASSEATGSGNTIYF
>TRBV3-1/TRBV3-2|-|TRBD1|TRBJ1-1
TGTGCCAGCAGCCAAGAAGGACAGGGGGCGCGGACTGAAGCTTTCTTT
CASSQEGQGARTEAFF
>TRBV10-3|-|-|TRBJ1-1
TGTGCCATCAGAGACGGCAGGGCCCCTGAAGCTTTCTTT
CAIRDGRAPEAFF